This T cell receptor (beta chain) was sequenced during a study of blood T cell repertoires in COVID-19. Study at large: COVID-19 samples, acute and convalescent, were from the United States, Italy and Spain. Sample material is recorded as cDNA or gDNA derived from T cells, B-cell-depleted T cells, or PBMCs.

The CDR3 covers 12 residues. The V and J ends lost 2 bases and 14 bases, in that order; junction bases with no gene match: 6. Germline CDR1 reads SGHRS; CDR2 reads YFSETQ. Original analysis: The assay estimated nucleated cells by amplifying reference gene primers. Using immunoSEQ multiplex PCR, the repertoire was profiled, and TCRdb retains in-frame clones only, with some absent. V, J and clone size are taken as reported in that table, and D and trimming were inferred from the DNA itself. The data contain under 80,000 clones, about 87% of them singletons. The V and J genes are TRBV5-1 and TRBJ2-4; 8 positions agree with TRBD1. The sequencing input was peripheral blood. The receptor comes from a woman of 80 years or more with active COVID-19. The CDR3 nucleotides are TGCGCCAGCAGCTTAGGACAGGGTACCAAGTACTTC. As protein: CASSLGQGTKYF.